These 30 T cell receptor beta chains were sequenced from one sample in a study of T cells expressing NK-cell markers. TCRdb reprocessed the 5' RACE reads and stores each CDR3 protein as one record, lacking DNA. The sample table includes 200,000 to 300,000 distinct CDR3 sequences. Material: blood T cells: a sorted CD56 or NKG2C T cell subset, CD4+ or CD8+ T cells, or bulk PBMC T cells (not recorded which). These receptors originate from a man aged 18 to 29 in good health.

This chain connects TRBV12-3 or TRBV12-4 to TRBJ2-3; TCRdb selects TRBD1, and the lack of DNA leaves this call unchecked. This CDR3 spans 16 amino acids. The chain's CDR3 is CASSLGQGSITDTQYF.

The chain is built from TRBV10-3 and TRBJ2-5; TCRdb's D call, TRBD2, is unchecked because there is no DNA. CDR1 ENHRY and CDR2 SYGVKD come from the germline V gene. The CDR3 totals 16 residues. The CDR3 sequence: CAISESIAGDQETQYF.

The V call is TRBV15, the J call TRBJ1-2. The CDR3 loop spans 12 amino acids. In germline, CDR1 is LNHNV, CDR2 YYDKDF (reference sequence). The CDR3 is CATSRDEGGYTF.

The chain couples TRBV20-1 to TRBJ1-6; TCRdb lists TRBD1, though no DNA is available to test this call. The CDR3 extends over 14 amino acids. CDR1 is DFQATT and CDR2 is SNEGSKA in the germline V gene (reference sequence). CDR3 protein: CSAVTGANNSPLHF.

V gene TRBV5-1 combines with J gene TRBJ2-5; TCRdb's D gene call, TRBD1, goes unchecked for lack of DNA. Per the germline V gene, CDR1 is SGHRS and CDR2 is YFSETQ. CDR3 length: 16 amino acids. The CDR3 loop is CASSPGDRGLFETQYF.

The chain combines TRBV4-3 with TRBJ2-7; the TCRdb D gene call, TRBD1, has no DNA to confirm it. This CDR3 region has 14 residues. Germline CDR1 and CDR2: LGHNA and YSLEER. The CDR3 sequence: CASSHTQGVSEQYF.

The chain has TRBV7-3 and TRBJ2-7. The V gene's germline CDR1 is SGHTA and CDR2 FQGTGA. This CDR3 comprises 13 residues. CDR3 amino acids: CASSLTTAYEQYF.

J is TRBJ2-5 and V is TRBV7-7; TCRdb designates TRBD2, a call that cannot be tested without DNA. Germline V lookup: CDR1 SSHAT, CDR2 FNYEAQ (reference sequence). There are 15 residues in the CDR3. The CDR3 protein is CASSSNQREKETQYF. The full variable domain, completed using reference TRBV7-7 and TRBJ2-5, is GAGVSQSPRYKVTKRGQDVTLRCDPISSHATLYWYQQALGQGPEFLTYFNYEAQPDKSGLPSDRFSAERPEGSISTLTIQRTEQRDSAMYRCASSSNQREKETQYFGPGTRLLVL.

The chain employs TRBV4-2 and TRBJ2-2; the TCRdb call, TRBD1, lacks DNA for checking. The CDR3 loop spans 19 amino acids. Per the germline V gene, CDR1 is LGHNA and CDR2 is YNFKEQ. The CDR3 loop reads CASSPLIAAQGGNTGELFF.

The chain is built from TRBV9 and TRBJ2-1; TCRdb selects TRBD2, and the lack of DNA leaves this call unchecked. Germline CDR1 reads SGDLS; CDR2 reads YYNGEE. The CDR3 totals 16 residues. CDR3 sequence reads: CASSVGTASGHNEQFF.

The V gene is TRBV5-1, the J gene TRBJ2-3; the D call from TCRdb, TRBD1, cannot be confirmed without DNA. This CDR3 contains 16 residues. Germline CDR1 SGHRS, CDR2 YFSETQ. CDR3 sequence reads: CASSPGQGSTIDTQYF. Together with reference TRBV5-1 and TRBJ2-3, the CDR3 gives the full variable domain: KAGVTQTPRYLIKTRGQQVTLSCSPISGHRSVSWYQQTPGQGLQFLFEYFSETQRNKGNFPGRFSGRQFSNSRSEMNVSTLELGDSALYLCASSPGQGSTIDTQYFGPGTRLTVL.

The V and J genes are TRBV3-1 and TRBJ2-1; the D gene TCRdb calls, TRBD2, cannot be checked with no DNA. The CDR3 contains 14 residues. Germline loops: CDR1 LGHDT, CDR2 YNNKEL (reference sequence). CDR3 amino acids: CASSPTAGSNEQFF.

The chain links TRBV5-5 to TRBJ1-2; TCRdb calls TRBD1, which cannot be checked without DNA. CDR1 is SGHKS, CDR2 YYEKEE, per germline (reference sequence). The CDR3 spans 14 residues. CDR3 protein: CASSLIRDHYGYTF. Full variable domain (remainder filled in from reference TRBV5-5 and TRBJ1-2): DAGVTQSPTHLIKTRGQQVTLRCSPISGHKSVSWYQQVLGQGPQFIFQYYEKEERGRGNFPDRFSARQFPNYSSELNVNALLLGDSALYLCASSLIRDHYGYTFGSGTRLTVV.

The chain combines TRBV5-6 with TRBJ1-1. Germline CDR1 and CDR2: SGHDT and YYEEEE. The CDR3 has 14 residues. The CDR3 sequence: CASSWAGPRTEAFF.

The chain links TRBV7-8 to TRBJ2-3; as DNA is missing, the TRBD2 call by TCRdb cannot be tested. This CDR3 is 16 amino acids long. Germline assignment: CDR1 SGHVS and CDR2 FQNEAQ. The chain's CDR3 is CASTRGGGLSIDTQYF.

The V call is TRBV7-2, the J call TRBJ1-1; the TCRdb D gene call, TRBD1, has no DNA to confirm it. This CDR3 is built from 14 residues. The germline CDR1 and CDR2 sequences are SGHTA and FQGNSA. CDR3 amino acids: CASLSARVNTEAFF. Supplemented by reference TRBV7-2 and TRBJ1-1, the full variable domain reads GAGVSQSPSNKVTEKGKDVELRCDPISGHTALYWYRQSLGQGLEFLIYFQGNSAPDKSGLPSDRFSAERTGGSVSTLTIQRTQQEDSAVYLCASLSARVNTEAFFGQGTRLTVV.

The rearrangement links TRBV5-1 to TRBJ2-3; TCRdb's D call of TRBD1 is untestable without DNA. Germline V gene data show CDR1 as SGHRS and CDR2 as YFSETQ. There are 14 residues in the CDR3. The CDR3 is CASSLGQSTDTQYF.

The rearrangement uses TRBV7-6 and TRBJ2-2; the TCRdb call, TRBD1, lacks DNA for checking. Germline CDR1 SGHVS, CDR2 FNYEAQ. The CDR3 runs 16 residues. The CDR3 loop reads CASSPGTARTPGELFF. Based on the CDR3 plus reference TRBV7-6 and TRBJ2-2, the full variable domain is GAGVSQSPRYKVTKRGQDVALRCDPISGHVSLYWYRQALGQGPEFLTYFNYEAQQDKSGLPNDRFSAERPEGSISTLTIQRTEQRDSAMYRCASSPGTARTPGELFFGEGSRLTVL.

The chain has TRBV9 and TRBJ2-3; TCRdb lists TRBD2, though no DNA is available to test this call. The CDR3 has 17 residues. In germline, CDR1 is SGDLS, CDR2 YYNGEE. The CDR3 region is CASSVGPSGGTTDTQYF.

The rearrangement joins TRBV12-3 or TRBV12-4 to TRBJ2-3; TCRdb designates TRBD1, a call that cannot be tested without DNA. The CDR3 spans 13 residues. The chain's CDR3 is CASSLSGRDTQYF.

This chain connects TRBV30 to TRBJ2-2; TCRdb selects TRBD2, and the lack of DNA leaves this call unchecked. The CDR3 totals 16 residues. Looked up from germline, CDR1 is GTSNPN and CDR2 is SVGIG (reference sequence). The CDR3 reads CARAGTSGRAGGELFF.

The chain couples TRBV10-3 to TRBJ2-2; TCRdb's D call of TRBD2 is untestable without DNA. CDR3 size: 14 residues. Germline CDR1 is ENHRY and CDR2 is SYGVKD. The CDR3 sequence: CAIRNGRDTGELFF.

The rearrangement joins TRBV7-8 to TRBJ1-1; the TCRdb D gene call, TRBD1, has no DNA to confirm it. Germline CDR1 reads SGHVS; CDR2 reads FQNEAQ. The CDR3 contains 15 residues. The CDR3 sequence: CASSFMGQGQTEAFF.

The J gene is TRBJ2-1, the V gene TRBV5-4; absent DNA, TCRdb's TRBD1 call cannot be checked. The CDR3 is 15 amino acids. Germline CDR1 reads SGHNT; CDR2 reads YYREEE (reference sequence). This CDR3 reads CASRPPGTGKNEQFF.

The chain carries TRBV7-2 and TRBJ2-1; as DNA is missing, the TRBD1 call by TCRdb cannot be tested. Germline V gene lookup returns CDR1 SGHTA and CDR2 FQGNSA. The CDR3 is made up of 15 amino acids. This CDR3 is CASSLATGGFNEQFF.

The genes are TRBV5-1 and TRBJ2-3. This CDR3 contains 13 residues. Germline V lookup: CDR1 SGHRS, CDR2 YFSETQ. The CDR3 sequence is CASSLQATDTQYF.

The rearrangement links TRBV29-1 to TRBJ2-3; TCRdb indicates TRBD2, and absent DNA this call remains unverified. The CDR3 spans 13 residues. Germline V gives CDR1 SQVTM, CDR2 ANQGSEA. The CDR3 loop reads CSASGGELDTQYF.

The rearrangement uses TRBV12-3 or TRBV12-4 and TRBJ2-7; the TCRdb D gene call, TRBD1, has no DNA to confirm it. CDR3 length equals 14 residues. The CDR3 region is CASRRDRVTHEQYF.

The V gene is TRBV18, the J gene TRBJ2-5; TCRdb reports TRBD2, a call that lacks DNA to check it against. Per germline, CDR1 KGHSH and CDR2 LQKENI. This CDR3 comprises 15 residues. Here the CDR3 reads CASSRGSGGQETQYF.

The V call is TRBV19, the J call TRBJ2-7. Germline V gene data show CDR1 as LNHDA and CDR2 as SQIVND (reference sequence). This CDR3 has 16 amino acids. This chain's CDR3 is CASSIVSGQTSYEQYF.